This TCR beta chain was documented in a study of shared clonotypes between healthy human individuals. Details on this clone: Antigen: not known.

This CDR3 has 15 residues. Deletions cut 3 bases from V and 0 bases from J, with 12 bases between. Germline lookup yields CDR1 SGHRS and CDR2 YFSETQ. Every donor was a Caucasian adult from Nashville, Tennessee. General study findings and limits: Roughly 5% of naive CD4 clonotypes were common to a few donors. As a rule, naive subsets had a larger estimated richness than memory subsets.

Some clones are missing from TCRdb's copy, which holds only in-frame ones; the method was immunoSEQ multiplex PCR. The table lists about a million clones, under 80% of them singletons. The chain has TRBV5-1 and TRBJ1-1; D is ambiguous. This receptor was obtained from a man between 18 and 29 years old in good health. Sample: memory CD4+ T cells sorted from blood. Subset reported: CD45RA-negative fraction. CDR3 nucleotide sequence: TGCGCCAGCAGCTCGGGCCGGGGTATGAACACTGAAGCTTTCTTT. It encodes CASSSGRGMNTEAFF. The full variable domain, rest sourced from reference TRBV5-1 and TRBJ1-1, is KAGVTQTPRYLIKTRGQQVTLSCSPISGHRSVSWYQQTPGQGLQFLFEYFSETQRNKGNFPGRFSGRQFSNSRSEMNVSTLELGDSALYLCASSSGRGMNTEAFFGQGTRLTVV.